A single sample gave rise to the 20 T cell receptor beta chains below, sequenced in a study of Ad26.COV2.S vaccination and SARS-CoV-2 variants. Some clones are missing from TCRdb's copy, which holds only in-frame ones; the method was immunoSEQ multiplex PCR. The sample lists approximately 280,000 clones, approximately 89% occurring once. Documented treatment: 15 to 20 received Ad26.COV2.S at low or high dose, single or two shots; 5 received placebo; per-sample allocation not given. Samples analyzed were those drawn on day 63 after the first vaccine or placebo injection. Sequencing was performed on peripheral blood, taken in a trial of Ad26.COV2.S vaccine versus placebo. The receptors come from a person between 18 and 65 years old who received the Ad26.COV2.S COVID-19 vaccine or a placebo.

V and J are TRBV4-2 and TRBJ1-4; TRBD1 is a possible D gene (6 bases). CDR3 length: 16 residues. The V and J ends lost 1 base and 13 bases respectively, with 22 bases between them. Germline loops: CDR1 LGHNA, CDR2 YNFKEQ. CDR3 protein: CASSQGLGTGNPILFF. The DNA of the CDR3 is TGTGCCAGCAGCCAAGGATTAGGAACAGGGAACCCAATACTGTTTTTT.

V usage is TRBV6-4 and J usage is TRBJ2-1, with 9 bases aligning to TRBD1. The CDR3 sequence is 15 residues long. The ends lost 4 bases at V and 8 bases at J; junction bases unmatched: 9. Per the germline V gene, CDR1 is MRHNA and CDR2 is SNTAGT. CDR3 coding DNA: TGTGCCAGCAGTGTCCGGGACAGGGTCGCCGATGAGCAGTTCTTC. Amino acids: CASSVRDRVADEQFF.

This rearrangement joins TRBV19 to TRBJ1-5; 10 positions match TRBD1. V was clipped by 3 bases and J by 4 bases; unmatched bases: 3. Germline V lookup: CDR1 LNHDA, CDR2 SQIVND (reference sequence). The CDR3 is 15 residues long. The CDR3 spells CASSMGTGANQPQHF. CDR3 nucleotides: TGTGCCAGTAGTATGGGGACAGGGGCGAATCAGCCCCAGCATTTT.

V is TRBV2 and J is TRBJ1-2, with D unresolved. V was clipped by 6 bases and J by 4 bases, with 6 bases between them. The CDR3 runs to 11 residues. From germline, CDR1 is SNHLY and CDR2 FYNNEI. This CDR3 is CASSGIYGYTF. The CDR3 nucleotides read TGTGCCAGCAGCGGGATCTATGGCTACACCTTC.

The rearrangement uses TRBV3-1 (or the pseudogene TRBV3-2) and TRBJ1-6; D is perhaps TRBD1 (5 bases). V was clipped by 4 bases and J by 6 bases, with 22 bases between them. The CDR3 totals 18 residues. CDR1 is LGHDT and CDR2 is YNNKEL in the germline V gene (reference sequence). The CDR3 loop is CASSPRVVGRVSNSPLHF. DNA for the CDR3: TGTGCCAGCAGCCCCAGGGTGGTGGGCCGGGTATCTAATTCACCCCTCCACTTT.

V gene TRBV6-5 combines with J gene TRBJ1-2; a weak D match, TRBD1 (6 bases). The CDR3 length is 13 residues. Trimming pared 6 bases from V and 4 bases from J, leaving 12 bases between. The germline V gene encodes CDR1 MNHEY and CDR2 SVGAGI. The CDR3 coding sequence is TGTGCCAGCAGCGGGGGGCAGGGCTATGGCTACACCTTC. Translating it yields CASSGGQGYGYTF.

The chain couples TRBV28 to TRBJ1-2; no definite D call. CDR3 length equals 13 residues. Trimming removed 3 bases from V and 3 bases from J, with 8 bases in between. Per the germline V gene, CDR1 is MDHEN and CDR2 is SYDVKM. The CDR3 nucleotides read TGTGCCAGCAGTTTCGAACCCCACTATGGCTACACCTTC. This sequence encodes CASSFEPHYGYTF.

This clone was seen once. The V and J genes are TRBV2 and TRBJ2-3, with D perhaps given as TRBD1 or TRBD2 (5 bases each). Germline values: CDR1 SNHLY, CDR2 FYNNEI. This CDR3 comprises 13 residues. Trimming left V 3 bases short and J 11 bases short, with 15 bases between. The CDR3: CASSDGLGVKQYF. CDR3 coding DNA: TGTGCCAGCAGTGACGGCTTGGGGGTCAAGCAGTATTTT.

This clone is a singleton in its sample. The rearrangement joins TRBV7-2 to TRBJ1-2, with D perhaps matching TRBD1 (5 bases). V lost 1 base and J 9 bases, leaving 12 bases between the germline ends. The germline gives CDR1 SGHTA, CDR2 FQGNSA. CDR3 length: 13 amino acids. CDR3 nucleotide sequence: TGTGCCAGCAGCTTAGTAGGGGATAAGAGCTACACCTTC. This gives the protein CASSLVGDKSYTF.

The V call is TRBV7-2, the J call TRBJ2-1; perhaps D is TRBD1 or TRBD2 (6 bases each). CDR1 and CDR2 from the germline V gene are SGHTA and FQGNSA. The CDR3 is made up of 13 amino acids. V shed 6 bases and J shed 8 bases, with 14 bases lying between them. For the CDR3, the DNA is TGTGCCAGCAGACTTCTAGGGGGGTATGAGCAGTTCTTC. It encodes CASRLLGGYEQFF.

This sequence joins TRBV9 and TRBJ1-3; weak D call: TRBD1 (5 bases). V was trimmed by 2 bases and J by 2 bases, leaving 14 bases between them. Germline CDR1 is SGDLS and CDR2 is YYNGEE. The CDR3 contains 16 residues. CDR3 DNA: TGTGCCAGCAGCGTGGGCCCCGGGGGTACTGGAAACACCATATATTTT. This sequence encodes CASSVGPGGTGNTIYF.

The chain carries TRBV7-8 and TRBJ1-1; D is possibly TRBD1 (6 bases). Between the trimmed V and J ends, which lost 6 bases and 6 bases, there was a span of 23 bases. CDR1 SGHVS and CDR2 FQNEAQ come from the germline V gene. The CDR3 loop spans 16 amino acids. CDR3 nucleotides: TGTGCCAGCAGGGCCGAATGGGGCAGGGGAAGCGCTGAAGCTTTCTTT. Amino acid sequence: CASRAEWGRGSAEAFF.

V is TRBV20-1 and J is TRBJ1-4; D is uncertain. V shed 3 bases and J shed 8 bases, with 7 bases lying between them. Germline loops: CDR1 DFQATT, CDR2 SNEGSKA (reference sequence). CDR3 size: 11 residues. CDR3: CSARVLEKLFF. The DNA of the CDR3 is TGCAGTGCTAGGGTGTTAGAAAAACTGTTTTTT.

The gene calls are TRBV5-1 and TRBJ2-5; 8 nucleotides match TRBD1. The length of the CDR3 is 15 residues. Germline V CDR1 and CDR2: SGHRS, YFSETQ. V lost 4 bases to trimming and J lost 2 bases; unmatched junction nucleotides: 7. The CDR3 is CASSELTGAQETQYF. CDR3 sequence (DNA): TGCGCCAGCAGCGAGCTGACAGGGGCTCAAGAGACCCAGTACTTC.

This rearrangement joins TRBV12-3 or TRBV12-4 to TRBJ1-5, with 7 bases aligning to TRBD1. The CDR3 runs to 13 residues. V gave up 6 bases and J gave up 5 bases; unmatched junction bases: 4. This chain's CDR3 is CASSIQGDQPQHF. CDR3 nucleotide sequence: TGTGCCAGCAGCATTCAGGGGGATCAGCCCCAGCATTTT.

V gene TRBV7-2 combines with J gene TRBJ2-2; 10 bases line up with TRBD1. Germline CDR1 is SGHTA and CDR2 is FQGNSA. Losses at the gene ends were 8 bases for V and 0 bases for J; bases not matched to a gene: 6. The CDR3 length is 16 residues. DNA for the CDR3: TGTGCCAGCCCCCAGGGGACAGGGGCGAACACCGGGGAGCTGTTTTTT. Translation gives CASPQGTGANTGELFF.

This clone was seen once. V and J are TRBV5-4 and TRBJ2-3; D is tentatively TRBD1 or TRBD2 (6 bases each). CDR3 length: 15 amino acids. Looked up from germline, CDR1 is SGHNT and CDR2 is YYREEE (reference sequence). V was pared by 0 bases and J by 3 bases, with 11 bases between. The CDR3 nucleotides read TGTGCCAGCAGCTTGGCCGGGGGCCGGACAGATACGCAGTATTTT. Its protein product is CASSLAGGRTDTQYF.

The gene calls are TRBV7-2 and TRBJ1-2, with a tentative D call TRBD1 (5 bases). Germline CDR1 reads SGHTA; CDR2 reads FQGNSA. Trimming shortened V by 5 bases and J by 7 bases, and 14 bases separated the two germline ends. This CDR3 is built from 13 residues. The CDR3 sequence: CASSGFGAIGYTF. CDR3 DNA: TGTGCCAGCAGCGGCTTCGGGGCGATTGGCTACACCTTC.

This chain links TRBV29-1 with TRBJ1-1; unclear D gene. The CDR3 spans 12 residues. Germline assignment: CDR1 SQVTM and CDR2 ANQGSEA. V was pared by 3 bases and J by 5 bases, with 10 bases between. The CDR3 sequence is CSVDNRGTEAFF. The CDR3, as DNA: TGCAGCGTTGATAATAGAGGGACTGAAGCTTTCTTT.

The chain recombines TRBV29-1 with TRBJ1-1, with 8 bases that match TRBD1. The CDR3 extends over 14 amino acids. CDR1 and CDR2 from the germline V gene are SQVTM and ANQGSEA. V trimming: 4 bases; J trimming: 7 bases; junction bases outside the gene matches: 11. Here the CDR3 reads CSVGEPGQVIEAFF. CDR3 nucleotide sequence: TGCAGCGTTGGGGAGCCGGGACAGGTTATTGAAGCTTTCTTT.